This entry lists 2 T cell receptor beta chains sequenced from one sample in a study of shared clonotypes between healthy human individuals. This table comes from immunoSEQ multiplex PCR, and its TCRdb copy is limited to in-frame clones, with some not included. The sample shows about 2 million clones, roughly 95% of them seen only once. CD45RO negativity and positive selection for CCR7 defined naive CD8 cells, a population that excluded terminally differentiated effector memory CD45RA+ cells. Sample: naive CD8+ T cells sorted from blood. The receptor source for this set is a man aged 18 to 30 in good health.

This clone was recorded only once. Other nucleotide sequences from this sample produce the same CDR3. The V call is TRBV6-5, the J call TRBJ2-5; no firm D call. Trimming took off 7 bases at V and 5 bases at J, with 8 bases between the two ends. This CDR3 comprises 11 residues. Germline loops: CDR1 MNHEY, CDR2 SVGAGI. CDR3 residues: CASTLGETQYF. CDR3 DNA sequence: TGTGCCAGCACCCTGGGGGAGACCCAGTACTTC.

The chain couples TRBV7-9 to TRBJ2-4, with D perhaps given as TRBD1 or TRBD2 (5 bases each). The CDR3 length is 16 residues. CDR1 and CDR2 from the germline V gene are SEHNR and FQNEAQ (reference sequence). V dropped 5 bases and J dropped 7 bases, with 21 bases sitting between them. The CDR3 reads CASSPEGSFTPNIQYF. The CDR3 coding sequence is TGTGCCAGCAGCCCCGAGGGGTCATTCACCCCGAACATTCAGTACTTC.